These 27 T cell receptor beta chains were all obtained from the same sample, sequenced in a study of blood T cells in healthy people across ages. It was with a sample-barcoded 5' primer and a J-beta primer mix that a second PCR of about 6 to 12 cycles was run. TCRdb analysed the 5' RACE reads with MiXCR anew, one entry per CDR3 protein. Counted here are hundreds of thousands of distinct CDR3 sequences, roughly 50% occurring once; the ten biggest clones make up over 20%. Sequencing was carried out using blood. Receptor source: a man aged 30 to 45 in good health.

The CDR3 region has the DNA TGCAGTGCTAGAAGCCGGAACTATGGCTACACCTTC. Translating it yields CSARSRNYGYTF. This chain joins TRBV20-1 and TRBJ1-2; D remains unclear. CDR3 length: 12 residues. Trimming took off 2 bases at V and 2 bases at J, with 6 bases between the two ends. Germline CDR1 DFQATT, CDR2 SNEGSKA (reference sequence).

This clonotype was observed at least ten times. The rearrangement links TRBV30 to TRBJ1-2, with D possibly being TRBD1 (5 bases). This CDR3 region has 11 residues. CDR1 is GTSNPN and CDR2 is SVGIG in the germline V gene (reference sequence). V was pared by 8 bases and J by 4 bases, with 11 bases between. The CDR3 here is CAGTSAYGYTF. The CDR3 DNA sequence: TGTGCCGGGACCTCGGCCTATGGCTACACCTTC.

As for this clonotype: One base away lies a much larger clone, so this may be a sequencing read error. The rearrangement links TRBV18 to TRBJ2-7; D possibly corresponds to TRBD2 (6 bases). CDR1 is KGHSH, CDR2 LQKENI, per germline. This CDR3 is built from 15 residues. Trimming stripped 3 bases from V and 2 bases from J, with 14 bases between. The CDR3: CASSPAQGGTYEQYF. For the CDR3, the DNA is TGTGCCAGCTCACCTGCGCAGGGAGGCACCTACGAGCAGTACTTC.

On this clonotype: This may come from a read error, since a much larger clone is one base off. J is TRBJ2-7 and V is TRBV2, with D possibly TRBD2 on 5 matching bases. V was shortened by 6 bases and J by 1 base, with 7 bases between the two germline ends. There are 12 residues in the CDR3. Germline values: CDR1 SNHLY, CDR2 FYNNEI. The CDR3 here is CASRAESYEQYF. The DNA of the CDR3 is TGTGCCAGCAGAGCGGAATCCTACGAGCAGTACTTC.

The table lists this clonotype with many counts. The rearrangement joins TRBV29-1 to TRBJ2-5; no firm D call. CDR3 length equals 14 residues. V was shortened by 2 bases and J by 0 bases, with 10 bases between the two germline ends. The germline V gene has CDR1 SQVTM and CDR2 ANQGSEA. CDR3 residues: CSVEKSRNQETQYF. DNA of the CDR3: TGCAGCGTTGAAAAGTCGCGGAACCAAGAGACCCAGTACTTC.

This sequence joins TRBV6-5 and TRBJ2-5; possibly TRBD2 for D (5 bases). CDR3 length: 15 residues. CDR1 and CDR2 (germline): MNHEY, SVGAGI. V lost 4 bases, J lost 2 bases, and 14 bases lay in between. The CDR3 is CASSSPGSPQETQYF. The CDR3 DNA reads as TGTGCCAGCAGTTCCCCGGGGTCCCCACAAGAGACCCAGTACTTC.

V is TRBV12-3 or TRBV12-4 and J is TRBJ2-7; perhaps TRBD1 as D (6 bases). With 5 bases removed from V and 3 bases from J, the gap between germline ends came to 20 bases. CDR3 length: 16 residues. CDR3 DNA: TGTGCCAGCAGTCCCCCGGGTTACAGGGATCGCTACGAGCAGTACTTC. Translated, it gives CASSPPGYRDRYEQYF.

This chain uses TRBV5-1 with TRBJ2-5; D is undetermined. The V end lost 1 base, the J end lost 11 bases, and 24 bases lay between the germline ends. CDR1 SGHRS and CDR2 YFSETQ come from the germline V gene. CDR3 length equals 16 residues. The CDR3 protein is CASSLRSDRTHNEQYF. The CDR3 DNA reads as TGCGCCAGCAGCTTGCGATCTGATAGGACCCACAATGAGCAGTACTTC.

V is TRBV5-1 and J is TRBJ2-4; D not certain. The CDR3 sequence is 11 residues long. Germline V gene data show CDR1 as SGHRS and CDR2 as YFSETQ. The V and J ends lost 0 bases and 15 bases respectively, with 10 bases between them. The CDR3 nucleotides are TGCGCCAGCAGCTTGGCCGGCGAGCGGTACTTC. As protein: CASSLAGERYF.

This clonotype was observed a few times. The chain combines TRBV20-1 with TRBJ2-4; D not resolved. Trimming pared 6 bases from V and 2 bases from J, leaving 8 bases between. From germline, CDR1 is DFQATT and CDR2 SNEGSKA (reference sequence). CDR3 length: 12 residues. The CDR3 protein is CSARSTKNIQYF. Here the CDR3 DNA reads TGCAGTGCCAGGAGCACCAAAAACATTCAGTACTTC.

This chain uses TRBV9 with TRBJ1-2; unclear D gene. With 0 bases removed from V and 4 bases from J, the gap between germline ends came to 25 bases. The CDR3 has 19 amino acids. The V gene's germline CDR1 is SGDLS and CDR2 YYNGEE. The DNA for the CDR3 is TGTGCCAGCAGCGTAGGGGTGGGCAGGATAAGCCGCAAAACCTATGGCTACACCTTC. Its protein is CASSVGVGRISRKTYGYTF.

The CDR3 DNA reads TGTGCCAGCAGTCGGGACAGGGCTATCTATGGCTACACCTTC. Translation: CASSRDRAIYGYTF. The chain uses TRBV2 and TRBJ1-2, with TRBD1 matching 9 bases. The V gene end was trimmed by 5 bases and the J gene end by 4 bases; junction bases not matched to a gene: 5. The CDR3 spans 14 residues. The germline V gene has CDR1 SNHLY and CDR2 FYNNEI.

The rearrangement joins TRBV11-2 to TRBJ2-5; the D is unclear. TRBJ2-7 explains the end of the DNA better; the J call may be wrong. CDR3 length equals 14 residues. Germline assignment: CDR1 SGHAT and CDR2 FQNNGV. The CDR3 reads CASSFSAGPYEQYF. DNA for the CDR3: TGTGCCAGCAGCTTCTCTGCAGGACCCTACGAGCAGTACTTC.

The rearrangement uses TRBV5-6 and TRBJ2-4; D is perhaps TRBD2 (5 bases). The J call may be mistaken, given a closer DNA end match to TRBJ2-7. The CDR3 loop spans 14 amino acids. Germline lookup yields CDR1 SGHDT and CDR2 YYEEEE. The CDR3 DNA reads TGTGCCAGCAGATTTAGCGACTCCGCATACGAGCAGTACTTC. It translates to CASRFSDSAYEQYF.

V usage is TRBV6-1 and J usage is TRBJ1-2, with D maybe TRBD1 (6 bases). Germline V gene data show CDR1 as MNHNS and CDR2 as SASEGT. The CDR3 consists of 14 residues. Trimming cost V 11 bases and J 1 base, with 17 bases left between them. Here the CDR3 DNA reads TGTGCCGGCGCCCCGGGGGCGTATAACTATGGCTACACCTTC. It specifies CAGAPGAYNYGYTF.

This clonotype came up many times. The genes are TRBV4-1 and TRBJ1-1; D is uncertain. Germline CDR1 is MGHRA and CDR2 is YSYEKL. V gave up 1 base and J gave up 1 base, with 4 bases separating them. This CDR3 region has 13 residues. The CDR3 DNA is TGCGCCAGCAGCCAAGTTGCGAACACTGAAGCTTTCTTT. It specifies CASSQVANTEAFF.

The chain links TRBV7-2 to TRBJ2-5, with 9 positions matching TRBD2. The CDR3 runs to 16 residues. Germline values: CDR1 SGHTA, CDR2 FQGNSA. The junction had 13 bases not matched to a gene; V was cut back by 7 bases and J by 4 bases. The CDR3 spells CASTLMPGTSRETQYF. As DNA, the CDR3 is TGTGCCAGCACCCTCATGCCCGGGACTAGCAGAGAGACCCAGTACTTC.

The chain is built from TRBV7-9 and TRBJ1-4; D not resolved. CDR1 and CDR2 from the germline V gene are SEHNR and FQNEAQ (reference sequence). There are 15 residues in the CDR3. Trimming took off 5 bases at V and 2 bases at J, with 12 bases between the two ends. The CDR3 coding sequence is TGTGCCAGCAGCCCTCGGGCGAGTACTAATGAAAAACTGTTTTTT. It specifies CASSPRASTNEKLFF. The entire variable domain, with the rest obtained from reference TRBV7-9 and TRBJ1-4, is as follows: DTGVSQNPRHKITKRGQNVTFRCDPISEHNRLYWYRQTLGQGPEFLTYFQNEAQLEKSRLLSDRFSAERPKGSFSTLEIQRTEQGDSAMYLCASSPRASTNEKLFFGSGTQLSVL.

This clonotype came up once. This chain links TRBV20-1 with TRBJ2-1; 8 bases match TRBD2. CDR1 is DFQATT and CDR2 is SNEGSKA in the germline V gene (reference sequence). CDR3 length: 16 amino acids. The V segment lost 1 base and the J segment 7 bases; nucleotides outside the gene matches: 12. This chain's CDR3 is CSARGAGGLSQNEQFF. CDR3 nucleotides: TGCAGTGCTAGAGGGGCGGGAGGCCTCTCTCAAAATGAGCAGTTCTTC.

The V and J genes are TRBV27 and TRBJ1-2; D is possibly TRBD1 (6 bases). Germline loops: CDR1 MNHEY, CDR2 SMNVEV (reference sequence). The CDR3 spans 14 residues. V was clipped by 7 bases and J by 1 base, with 13 bases between them. The CDR3 DNA reads as TGTGCCAGCAAACTGGGACACCTTAACTATGGCTACACCTTC. This encodes CASKLGHLNYGYTF.

The genes are TRBV29-1 and TRBJ2-5; tentatively, D is TRBD2 (6 bases). Trimming stripped 5 bases from V and 11 bases from J, with 27 bases between. The CDR3 is 15 amino acids. The germline V gene encodes CDR1 SQVTM and CDR2 ANQGSEA. CDR3 amino acids: CSVIPPGLVYNEQYF. As DNA, the CDR3 is TGCAGCGTTATTCCTCCGGGACTGGTCTACAATGAGCAGTACTTC.

This chain uses TRBV20-1 with TRBJ2-3; 9 bases line up with TRBD2. V was pared by 3 bases and J by 0 bases, with 7 bases of the junction left unmatched. The V gene's germline CDR1 is DFQATT and CDR2 SNEGSKA (reference sequence). This CDR3 contains 16 residues. The CDR3 loop reads CSARPFTSGSTDTQYF. In DNA, the CDR3 is TGCAGTGCTAGGCCATTTACTAGCGGGAGCACAGATACGCAGTATTTT.

This chain joins TRBV25-1 and TRBJ2-3, with no clear D. The CDR3 runs 12 residues. Germline loops: CDR1 MGHDK, CDR2 SYGVNS. V gave up 4 bases and J gave up 6 bases, with 8 bases separating them. The CDR3 here is CASSAFMDTQYF. As DNA, the CDR3 is TGTGCCAGCAGTGCCTTTATGGATACGCAGTATTTT.

J is TRBJ2-1 and V is TRBV4-1, with 9 bases matching TRBD1. The J segment lost 8 bases and the V segment lost 3 bases, leaving 5 bases of the junction unmatched. The germline V gene encodes CDR1 MGHRA and CDR2 YSYEKL. CDR3 length: 14 residues. The CDR3 region is CASSHPGQGYEQFF. CDR3 DNA: TGCGCCAGCAGCCATCCGGGACAGGGATATGAGCAGTTCTTC.

This chain uses TRBV29-1 with TRBJ2-7; D is possibly TRBD2 (6 bases). The DNA end favors TRBJ2-5, so the J call may be wrong. The germline CDR1 and CDR2 sequences are SQVTM and ANQGSEA. The CDR3 runs 11 residues. In DNA, the CDR3 is TGCAGCGCACTAGCAGGCGAGACCCAGTACTTC. The encoded protein is CSALAGETQYF.

This clonotype turned up a few times. V is TRBV20-1 and J is TRBJ1-2; 11 bases map to TRBD1. Trimming took 1 base from V and 10 from J; bases not matched to a gene: 2. The germline V gene has CDR1 DFQATT and CDR2 SNEGSKA (reference sequence). The CDR3 consists of 12 residues. CDR3 region: CSARGGQGDYTF. DNA for the CDR3: TGCAGTGCTAGAGGGGGACAGGGGGACTACACCTTC.

J is TRBJ2-5 and V is TRBV3-1; D call uncertain. V was pared by 4 bases and J by 3 bases, with 12 bases between. CDR3 length: 14 amino acids. CDR1 and CDR2 (germline): LGHDT, YNNKEL (reference sequence). The CDR3 region has the DNA TGTGCCAGCAGCCCCCGTCACCTCAAAGAGACCCAGTACTTC. Amino acid sequence: CASSPRHLKETQYF.